The 19 T cell receptor beta chains presented below share a single source sample, sequenced in a study of cytomegalovirus exposure and HLA in healthy donors. The primer mix had 60 Vbeta and 13 Jbeta primers. Here immunoSEQ multiplex PCR was the method, and the copy in TCRdb shows in-frame clones only, minus some. The table records just over 200,000 clones, more than 75% of them present only once. The sequenced material came from PBMCs. The receptors here all came from a woman in her thirties or forties in good health and CMV-seronegative.

On this clone: The sample holds other DNA sequences that translate to the same CDR3. The chain combines TRBV18 with TRBJ2-7, with D possibly matching TRBD2 (6 bases). Germline lookup yields CDR1 KGHSH and CDR2 LQKENI. There are 14 residues in the CDR3. V dropped 2 bases and J dropped 3 bases, with 11 bases sitting between them. DNA for the CDR3: TGTGCCAGCTCACCAGGAGGGCAAGGCTACGAGCAGTACTTC. Its protein product is CASSPGGQGYEQYF.

The chain is built from TRBV6-1 and TRBJ1-6; 11 bases agree with TRBD1. V dropped 1 base and J dropped 7; count of bases not matched to a gene: 9. Germline V gene lookup returns CDR1 MNHNS and CDR2 SASEGT. The CDR3 loop spans 18 amino acids. The CDR3 sequence is CASSEGGTGGLRNSPLHF. The DNA of the CDR3 is TGTGCCAGCAGTGAAGGGGGGACAGGGGGATTGCGAAATTCACCCCTCCACTTT.

The rearrangement uses TRBV4-2 and TRBJ2-5, with 12 nucleotides matching TRBD2. This CDR3 region has 19 residues. The junction had 15 bases not matched to a gene; V was cut back by 2 bases and J by 5 bases. Germline lookup yields CDR1 LGHNA and CDR2 YNFKEQ. CDR3 sequence (DNA): TGTGCCAGCAGCCAAACGAACCACAGACTAGCGGGAGCTCCGGAGACCCAGTACTTC. Amino acids: CASSQTNHRLAGAPETQYF.

The rearrangement joins TRBV5-1 to TRBJ2-5, with a weak D call TRBD1 (6 bases). The CDR3 loop spans 15 amino acids. CDR1 and CDR2 (germline): SGHRS, YFSETQ. Trimming took off 0 bases at V and 4 bases at J, with 13 bases between the two ends. CDR3 amino acids: CASSLGGQGLETQYF. CDR3 coding DNA: TGCGCCAGCAGCTTGGGGGGGCAGGGGTTAGAGACCCAGTACTTC.

The chain combines TRBV6-1 with TRBJ1-1; D gene uncertain. The germline CDR1 and CDR2 sequences are MNHNS and SASEGT. V lost 2 bases and J lost 10, with 14 bases in between. This CDR3 contains 13 residues. The CDR3 region has the DNA TGTGCCAGCAGTGAATACCCCCGGGAGGGAGCTTTCTTT. Translated, it gives CASSEYPREGAFF.

The CDR3 DNA is TGTGCCCACGAGTCGGGGGTGAATGGCTACACCTTC. Amino acid sequence: CAHESGVNGYTF. This sequence joins TRBV6-1 and TRBJ1-2, with D maybe TRBD1 (5 bases). Germline CDR1 MNHNS, CDR2 SASEGT. The V end lost 11 bases, the J end lost 6 bases, and 16 bases lay between the germline ends. CDR3 size: 12 residues.

The rearrangement joins TRBV19 to TRBJ1-2; TRBD1 matches 12 bases. Unmatched junction bases numbered 13, after V lost 9 bases and J lost 8 bases. The CDR3 extends over 15 amino acids. Germline CDR1 is LNHDA and CDR2 is SQIVND (reference sequence). The CDR3 sequence is CASRGTGTGGRGYTF. The CDR3 region has the DNA TGTGCCAGCAGAGGAACCGGGACAGGGGGCCGCGGCTACACCTTC. Combining the CDR3 with reference TRBV19 and TRBJ1-2 gives the whole variable domain DGGITQSPKYLFRKEGQNVTLSCEQNLNHDAMYWYRQDPGQGLRLIYYSQIVNDFQKGDIAEGYSVSREKKESFPLTVTSAQKNPTAFYLCASRGTGTGGRGYTFGSGTRLTVV.

V gene TRBV6-6 combines with J gene TRBJ2-5; D is possibly TRBD1 (6 bases). CDR3 length: 14 amino acids. The germline gives CDR1 MNHNY, CDR2 SVGAGI (reference sequence). Trimming cost V 4 bases and J 4 bases, with 13 bases left between them. The DNA for the CDR3 is TGTGCCAGCAGTTTACAGGGAAGGGCAGAGACCCAGTACTTC. Translation gives CASSLQGRAETQYF.

The V gene is TRBV19, the J gene TRBJ2-5, with 14 nucleotides matching TRBD2. Trimming cost V 5 bases and J 5 bases; bases outside gene matches: 13. The CDR3 is 18 amino acids. CDR1 and CDR2 (germline): LNHDA, SQIVND (reference sequence). The CDR3 DNA reads TGTGCCAGTAGTGTCGGACTAGCGGGAGGAGGGTGGGGGGAGACCCAGTACTTC. Protein: CASSVGLAGGGWGETQYF.

The chain carries TRBV25-1 and TRBJ2-1, with 11 bases matching TRBD1. From germline, CDR1 is MGHDK and CDR2 SYGVNS. The CDR3 contains 16 residues. The J segment lost 9 bases and the V segment lost 7 bases, leaving 14 bases of the junction unmatched. CDR3 protein: CASTPREDRGLGEQFF. CDR3 sequence (DNA): TGTGCCAGCACCCCCCGGGAGGACAGGGGGCTTGGTGAGCAGTTCTTC.

This clone was detected a few times. This chain connects TRBV18 to TRBJ1-1, with unresolved D. This CDR3 region has 14 residues. Germline assignment: CDR1 KGHSH and CDR2 LQKENI. Trimming took 3 bases from V and 2 from J, leaving 10 bases between them. The DNA for the CDR3 is TGTGCCAGCTCACCTGGGGAGGCCAACACTGAAGCTTTCTTT. Translated: CASSPGEANTEAFF.

V gene TRBV6-1 combines with J gene TRBJ2-1; the D gene is possibly TRBD2 (5 bases). Trimming cost V 4 bases and J 4 bases, with 8 bases left between them. Germline V gene data show CDR1 as MNHNS and CDR2 as SASEGT. The length of the CDR3 is 13 residues. The DNA of the CDR3 is TGTGCCAGCAGTGGGCAGCGGTACAATGAGCAGTTCTTC. The encoded protein is CASSGQRYNEQFF.

The gene calls are TRBV5-1 and TRBJ2-7; D may be TRBD2 (6 bases). CDR1 and CDR2 (germline): SGHRS, YFSETQ. V lost 0 bases to trimming and J lost 4 bases, with 11 bases between them. The CDR3 has 14 amino acids. The CDR3 DNA reads as TGCGCCAGCAGCTTGGACGGGAGCGGATACGAGCAGTACTTC. As protein: CASSLDGSGYEQYF. The whole variable domain, remainder taken from reference TRBV5-1 and TRBJ2-7, is KAGVTQTPRYLIKTRGQQVTLSCSPISGHRSVSWYQQTPGQGLQFLFEYFSETQRNKGNFPGRFSGRQFSNSRSEMNVSTLELGDSALYLCASSLDGSGYEQYFGPGTRLTVT.

This chain joins TRBV29-1 and TRBJ1-2; the match to TRBD1 covers 9 bases. The CDR3 consists of 15 residues. Germline CDR1 SQVTM, CDR2 ANQGSEA. V lost 0 bases and J lost 4; bases outside the gene matches: 6. CDR3 nucleotide sequence: TGCAGCGTTGAAGAGCAACAGGGGGCGGGCTATGGCTACACCTTC. It yields the protein CSVEEQQGAGYGYTF.

The chain has TRBV6-5 and TRBJ1-5; 7 bases match TRBD1. The trim removed 7 bases at V and 0 bases at J, leaving 6 bases unmatched. The germline gives CDR1 MNHEY, CDR2 SVGAGI. The CDR3 covers 15 residues. The CDR3 nucleotides are TGTGCCAGCACCCGGGACAGATATAGCAATCAGCCCCAGCATTTT. Protein sequence: CASTRDRYSNQPQHF.

In its sample, this clone was seen once. The chain is built from TRBV13 and TRBJ1-1; D remains unclear. Trimming pared 5 bases from V and 0 bases from J, leaving 10 bases between. The CDR3 runs 14 residues. Germline values: CDR1 PRHDT, CDR2 FYEKMQ (reference sequence). In DNA, the CDR3 is TGTGCCAGCAGCCGATCACTTATGAACACTGAAGCTTTCTTT. Translation: CASSRSLMNTEAFF.

The V and J genes are TRBV28 and TRBJ2-4; a weak D match, TRBD2 (6 bases). CDR3 size: 13 residues. Trimming left V 6 bases short and J 1 base short, with 7 bases between. Germline V lookup: CDR1 MDHEN, CDR2 SYDVKM. Here the CDR3 reads CASSGGAKNIQYF. Written as DNA, the CDR3 is TGTGCCAGCAGCGGAGGGGCCAAAAACATTCAGTACTTC.

The chain is built from TRBV6-5 and TRBJ1-5, with a tentative D call TRBD1 (5 bases). Trimming shortened V by 6 bases and J by 7 bases, and 16 bases separated the two germline ends. CDR1 MNHEY and CDR2 SVGAGI come from the germline V gene. CDR3 size: 14 residues. Here the CDR3 reads CASSPGRTNQPQHF. DNA of the CDR3: TGTGCCAGCAGCCCCGGACGGACAAACCAGCCCCAGCATTTT.

There are a few counts of this clone. The chain couples TRBV6-1 to TRBJ1-5; no clear D gene. This CDR3 region has 14 residues. Germline CDR1 reads MNHNS; CDR2 reads SASEGT. V was pared by 2 bases and J by 4 bases, with 9 bases between. This CDR3 is CASSELGLNQPQHF. The CDR3, as DNA: TGTGCCAGCAGTGAACTAGGATTGAATCAGCCCCAGCATTTT.